Given below is one T cell receptor beta chain in context. Its antigen is unidentified. Both 60 Vbeta primers and 13 Jbeta primers went into the PCR. Assay: immunoSEQ multiplex PCR; the TCRdb copy retains only in-frame clones and omits some. The sample lists fewer than 75,000 clones, over 75% occurring once. The sample is drawn from a study of cytomegalovirus exposure and HLA in healthy donors. In the study overall: Among about 179 million T cells, an earlier analysis found roughly 100 million unique TCR beta sequences.

Study-level results: A few CMV-associated chains proved CMV antigen-specific in vitro. Relative to the roughly 640-donor mean, N-insertions were reportedly fewer in an Asian-associated ancestry cluster in a later analysis. Association of a missense DCLRE1C variant with TCR beta V- and J-gene trimming was reported in a later analysis.

The sample consisted of PBMCs. This receptor was identified in a woman in her 30s in good health and CMV-seronegative.

The CDR3 DNA follows: TGTGCCAGCAGCTTAGATGGGCGACAGATCAATCAGCCCCAGCATTTT. It translates to CASSLDGRQINQPQHF. V usage is TRBV7-8 and J usage is TRBJ1-5; D perhaps matches TRBD1 (5 bases). V was clipped by 1 base and J by 3 bases, with 13 bases between them. Per germline, CDR1 SGHVS and CDR2 FQNEAQ. The CDR3 totals 16 residues.